This T cell receptor beta chain is from a study of T cell responses to AZD1222 COVID-19 vaccine. The protocol was immunoSEQ multiplex PCR, while the TCRdb copy is restricted to in-frame clones and leaves out a portion. The sample lists 100,000 to 130,000 clones, more than 75% occurring once. The source of this sequence is an adult in good health. The input for sequencing was peripheral blood, taken on day 0 of AZD1222 vaccination.

This chain's CDR3 is CASTPQSAGGFYGYTF. The CDR3 DNA sequence: TGTGCCAGCACCCCGCAGTCGGCAGGGGGCTTCTATGGCTACACCTTC. The gene calls are TRBV5-4 and TRBJ1-2; 8 nucleotides agree with TRBD1. From germline, CDR1 is SGHNT and CDR2 YYREEE (reference sequence). The CDR3 spans 16 residues. The ends lost 6 bases at V and 4 bases at J; junction bases unmatched: 14.